These 30 T cell receptor beta chains were sequenced from one sample in a study of cytomegalovirus exposure and HLA in healthy donors. TCRdb's table, derived via immunoSEQ multiplex PCR, lists solely in-frame clones and lacks some. The profile shows about 360,000 clones, more than 80% of them singletons. The material sequenced was PBMCs. Every receptor here comes from a woman aged 18 to 35 in good health and CMV-seronegative.

The chain combines TRBV5-4 with TRBJ2-7; 13 bases line up with TRBD2. The CDR3 contains 18 residues. Germline trimming cut 1 base from V and 1 base from J; bases unmatched to any gene: 8. Germline V CDR1 and CDR2: SGHNT, YYREEE (reference sequence). CDR3 residues: CASSLTSGRATLSYEQYF. The CDR3 region has the DNA TGTGCCAGCAGCTTGACTAGCGGGAGGGCCACTTTGTCCTACGAGCAGTACTTC.

The chain uses TRBV28 and TRBJ1-5, with D unclear. CDR1 and CDR2 (germline): MDHEN, SYDVKM. Between the trimmed V and J ends, which lost 2 bases and 2 bases, there was a span of 10 bases. The CDR3 contains 15 residues. The CDR3 DNA follows: TGTGCCAGCAGTTTACGGGGATTCGGCAATCAGCCCCAGCATTTT. This codes for CASSLRGFGNQPQHF.

The chain uses TRBV27 and TRBJ1-1, with 9 bases matching TRBD1. There are 14 residues in the CDR3. The germline V gene encodes CDR1 MNHEY and CDR2 SMNVEV (reference sequence). J was trimmed by 3 bases and V by 2 bases; bases with no gene match: 1. The CDR3 DNA is TGTGCCAGCAGTTTAGGACAGGGGTACACTGAAGCTTTCTTT. Translated: CASSLGQGYTEAFF.

The chain carries TRBV7-9 and TRBJ1-1; D not certain. With 5 bases removed from V and 0 bases from J, the gap between germline ends came to 10 bases. This CDR3 spans 14 amino acids. Per the germline V gene, CDR1 is SEHNR and CDR2 is FQNEAQ (reference sequence). CDR3 sequence: CASSATSLNTEAFF. CDR3 nucleotides: TGTGCCAGCAGCGCGACAAGCCTGAACACTGAAGCTTTCTTT. Based on the CDR3 plus reference TRBV7-9 and TRBJ1-1, the full variable domain is DTGVSQNPRHKITKRGQNVTFRCDPISEHNRLYWYRQTLGQGPEFLTYFQNEAQLEKSRLLSDRFSAERPKGSFSTLEIQRTEQGDSAMYLCASSATSLNTEAFFGQGTRLTVV.

V and J are TRBV5-4 and TRBJ2-1; TRBD2 agrees at 12 bases. The CDR3 is made up of 16 amino acids. The V gene's germline CDR1 is SGHNT and CDR2 YYREEE (reference sequence). Trimming cost V 5 bases and J 4 bases; bases outside gene matches: 7. The DNA for the CDR3 is TGTGCCAGCAGGCGGACTAGCGGGGACCCTTACAATGAGCAGTTCTTC. It yields the protein CASRRTSGDPYNEQFF.

This clone was detected only once. The gene calls are TRBV5-1 and TRBJ2-2; 10 bases line up with TRBD1. V shed 4 bases and J 6 bases; nucleotides not matched to a gene: 6. The CDR3 contains 15 residues. The germline V gene has CDR1 SGHRS and CDR2 YFSETQ. The CDR3 reads CASSGTTGGPGELFF. CDR3 in DNA: TGCGCCAGCAGCGGGACGACAGGGGGCCCCGGGGAGCTGTTTTTT.

V gene TRBV12-5 combines with J gene TRBJ2-7, with a tentative D call TRBD1 (7 bases). Germline assignment: CDR1 LGHNT and CDR2 FRNRAP. This CDR3 contains 13 residues. The V gene lost 5 bases and the J gene lost 5 bases, with 13 bases spanning the gap. The CDR3 bases are TGTGCTAGTGGTCCCCTCAGGGGGGACGAGCAGTACTTC. Translating it yields CASGPLRGDEQYF.

J is TRBJ1-5 and V is TRBV9; D is perhaps TRBD1 (6 bases). The germline V gene has CDR1 SGDLS and CDR2 YYNGEE. This CDR3 contains 16 residues. The germline V and J ends were trimmed by 3 bases and 3 bases, with 16 bases remaining between them. DNA for the CDR3: TGTGCCAGCAGCGGCGGGGGAGGGGGAAACAATCAGCCCCAGCATTTT. Translated: CASSGGGGGNNQPQHF. Complete variable domain (other parts from reference TRBV9 and TRBJ1-5): DSGVTQTPKHLITATGQRVTLRCSPRSGDLSVYWYQQSLDQGLQFLIQYYNGEERAKGNILERFSAQQFPDLHSELNLSSLELGDSALYFCASSGGGGGNNQPQHFGDGTRLSIL.

The rearrangement joins TRBV27 to TRBJ2-7; possibly TRBD1 for D (6 bases). This CDR3 comprises 13 residues. Germline V gene data show CDR1 as MNHEY and CDR2 as SMNVEV (reference sequence). The V end lost 4 bases, the J end lost 2 bases, and 9 bases lay between the germline ends. This CDR3 reads CASSYRVTYEQYF. The CDR3 DNA sequence: TGTGCCAGCAGTTACAGGGTTACCTACGAGCAGTACTTC.

The chain joins TRBV11-2 to TRBJ2-7, with TRBD2 matching 15 bases. After removal of 1 base from V and 5 bases from J, the junction contained 6 bases not matched to a gene. The CDR3 extends over 17 amino acids. Germline values: CDR1 SGHAT, CDR2 FQNNGV. The CDR3 DNA follows: TGTGCCAGCAGCTTAGTCCCGGGACTAGCGGGAGGAAACGAGCAGTACTTC. It specifies CASSLVPGLAGGNEQYF.

CDR3 DNA sequence: TGTGCCAGCAGCCCAACAGGGACCTACGAGCAGTACTTC. This encodes CASSPTGTYEQYF. The chain combines TRBV11-1 with TRBJ2-7, with D possibly being TRBD1 (6 bases). Germline V gives CDR1 SGHAT, CDR2 FQDESV (reference sequence). V was pared by 5 bases and J by 2 bases, with 10 bases between. This CDR3 has 13 residues.

CDR3 amino acids: CASSLSASGLYNEQFF. As DNA, the CDR3 is TGTGCCAGCAGTTTATCGGCTAGCGGACTTTACAATGAGCAGTTCTTC. V gene TRBV27 combines with J gene TRBJ2-1; TRBD2 matches 7 bases. Germline loops: CDR1 MNHEY, CDR2 SMNVEV (reference sequence). The CDR3 extends over 16 amino acids. Losses at the gene ends were 0 bases for V and 4 bases for J; bases not matched to a gene: 6.

In this sample, this clone turned up a few times. This chain joins TRBV28 and TRBJ1-5, with D hard to call. V lost 5 bases and J lost 2, with 7 bases in between. CDR3 length equals 13 residues. In germline, CDR1 is MDHEN, CDR2 SYDVKM. This CDR3 reads CASSVRGNQPQHF. The CDR3 nucleotides read TGTGCCAGCAGTGTGCGGGGCAATCAGCCCCAGCATTTT.

V is TRBV5-1 and J is TRBJ2-2; D unclear. The CDR3 has 13 residues. V was cut by 5 bases and J by 5 bases, with 10 bases left in between. The germline V gene has CDR1 SGHRS and CDR2 YFSETQ. CDR3 bases: TGCGCCAGCAGAATGGAGATGACCGGGGAGCTGTTTTTT. This sequence encodes CASRMEMTGELFF.

The V gene is TRBV28, the J gene TRBJ1-4, with 11 bases aligning to TRBD1. The CDR3 totals 15 residues. CDR1 MDHEN and CDR2 SYDVKM come from the germline V gene. V shed 6 bases and J 4 bases; nucleotides not matched to a gene: 4. The CDR3 nucleotides read TGTGCCAGCAGCTCTGGGACAGGGGGTAATGAAAAACTGTTTTTT. This sequence encodes CASSSGTGGNEKLFF. Based on the CDR3 plus reference TRBV28 and TRBJ1-4, the full variable domain is DVKVTQSSRYLVKRTGEKVFLECVQDMDHENMFWYRQDPGLGLRLIYFSYDVKMKEKGDIPEGYSVSREKKERFSLILESASTNQTSMYLCASSSGTGGNEKLFFGSGTQLSVL.

CDR3 in amino acids: CASSDTSAGPTPDTQYF. Here the CDR3 DNA reads TGTGCCAGCAGTGATACTTCAGCGGGGCCCACCCCGGATACGCAGTATTTT. This chain connects TRBV2 to TRBJ2-3; 7 bases are a match to TRBD2. Unmatched junction bases numbered 15, after V lost 3 bases and J lost 6 bases. Germline CDR1 is SNHLY and CDR2 is FYNNEI. This CDR3 contains 17 residues.

The table lists this clone with a count of one. The rearrangement links TRBV5-5 to TRBJ2-7, with D unclear. Germline CDR1 SGHKS, CDR2 YYEKEE (reference sequence). Trimming took off 4 bases at V and 11 bases at J, with 16 bases between the two ends. This CDR3 comprises 12 residues. CDR3 nucleotide sequence: TGTGCCAGCAGCCTAACGGCGGAAGTCGAGTACTTC. Its protein is CASSLTAEVEYF. Full variable domain (missing parts from reference TRBV5-5 and TRBJ2-7): DAGVTQSPTHLIKTRGQQVTLRCSPISGHKSVSWYQQVLGQGPQFIFQYYEKEERGRGNFPDRFSARQFPNYSSELNVNALLLGDSALYLCASSLTAEVEYFGPGTRLTVT.

V usage is TRBV27 and J usage is TRBJ1-2; 8 positions match TRBD1. The CDR3 has 14 residues. Germline CDR1 and CDR2: MNHEY and SMNVEV (reference sequence). The J segment lost 8 bases and the V segment lost 0 bases, leaving 5 bases of the junction unmatched. The CDR3 bases are TGTGCCAGCAGTTTATCAGGACAGGGTAACGGCTACACCTTC. It yields the protein CASSLSGQGNGYTF.

The V call is TRBV7-3, the J call TRBJ2-1; 9 bases map to TRBD2. The V and J ends lost 2 bases and 4 bases, in that order; junction bases with no gene match: 6. CDR1 is SGHTA, CDR2 FQGTGA, per germline. The CDR3 loop spans 16 amino acids. As DNA, the CDR3 is TGTGCCAGCAGCTTAGCCGGACTAGCGAGTTACAATGAGCAGTTCTTC. Translated: CASSLAGLASYNEQFF.

This chain links TRBV4-1 with TRBJ2-2, with 7 bases identical to TRBD1. The CDR3 totals 14 residues. The V and J ends lost 9 bases and 0 bases, in that order; junction bases with no gene match: 4. CDR1 is MGHRA and CDR2 is YSYEKL in the germline V gene. CDR3 residues: CASTTGANTGELFF. In DNA form, the CDR3 reads TGCGCCAGTACTACAGGGGCGAACACCGGGGAGCTGTTTTTT.

V and J are TRBV27 and TRBJ1-2, with TRBD1 matching over 7 bases. The germline gives CDR1 MNHEY, CDR2 SMNVEV (reference sequence). This CDR3 comprises 12 residues. Trimming removed 8 bases from V and 6 bases from J; junction bases left unmatched: 6. The CDR3 here is CASGDRVNGYTF. DNA for the CDR3: TGTGCCAGCGGCGACAGGGTCAATGGCTACACCTTC.

The chain has TRBV13 and TRBJ2-7; the match to TRBD2 covers 10 bases. The trim removed 4 bases at V and 5 bases at J, leaving 5 bases unmatched. CDR1 is PRHDT, CDR2 FYEKMQ, per germline (reference sequence). This CDR3 has 14 amino acids. The CDR3 sequence is CASSSSGGVNEQYF. The CDR3 coding sequence is TGTGCCAGCAGCTCCAGCGGGGGGGTCAACGAGCAGTACTTC.

The V gene is TRBV4-2, the J gene TRBJ1-3, with no clear D. This CDR3 region has 17 residues. Germline CDR1 and CDR2: LGHNA and YNFKEQ. Trimming stripped 0 bases from V and 1 base from J, with 13 bases between. CDR3 coding DNA: TGTGCCAGCAGCCAAGATGGAGGGTATAGGTCTGGAAACACCATATATTTT. Its translation: CASSQDGGYRSGNTIYF.

In this sample, this clone turned up once. The chain has TRBV10-1 and TRBJ1-5; 8 bases are shared with TRBD1. With V trimmed by 6 bases and J by 5 bases, 3 bases remained unmatched. Looked up from germline, CDR1 is WNHNN and CDR2 is SYGVQD (reference sequence). The CDR3 sequence is 13 residues long. CDR3 sequence reads: CASSMTGDQPQHF. The CDR3 nucleotides are TGCGCCAGCAGCATGACAGGGGATCAGCCCCAGCATTTT.

Only one count was recorded for this clone. The chain uses TRBV2 and TRBJ2-5; the match to TRBD1 covers 10 bases. The V gene's germline CDR1 is SNHLY and CDR2 FYNNEI. Unmatched junction bases numbered 13, after V lost 4 bases and J lost 5 bases. The CDR3 sequence is 17 residues long. This CDR3 reads CASSGIGQGVKGETQYF. CDR3 nucleotides: TGTGCCAGCAGTGGGATAGGACAGGGGGTTAAGGGTGAGACCCAGTACTTC. The variable domain in full, completed from reference TRBV2 and TRBJ2-5, reads EPEVTQTPSHQVTQMGQEVILRCVPISNHLYFYWYRQILGQKVEFLVSFYNNEISEKSEIFDDQFSVERPDGSNFTLKIRSTKLEDSAMYFCASSGIGQGVKGETQYFGPGTRLLVL.

J is TRBJ2-1 and V is TRBV4-1; TRBD2 matches 7 bases. Per the germline V gene, CDR1 is MGHRA and CDR2 is YSYEKL. After removal of 3 bases from V and 6 bases from J, the junction contained 11 bases not matched to a gene. This CDR3 region has 16 residues. The CDR3 loop is CASSQEAGLAGNEQFF. CDR3 nucleotide sequence: TGCGCCAGCAGCCAGGAAGCGGGATTAGCCGGCAATGAGCAGTTCTTC.

There are a few counts of this clone. The CDR3 region is CASSAGQSYEQYF. Here the CDR3 DNA reads TGTGCCAGCAGCGCGGGACAGTCCTACGAGCAGTACTTC. The rearrangement uses TRBV9 and TRBJ2-7; 7 bases align to TRBD1. V lost 3 bases and J lost 1; bases outside the gene matches: 1. The CDR3 extends over 13 amino acids. Germline lookup yields CDR1 SGDLS and CDR2 YYNGEE.

The chain links TRBV4-1 to TRBJ1-2, with D hard to call. From germline, CDR1 is MGHRA and CDR2 YSYEKL. The CDR3 contains 14 residues. Trimming cost V 0 bases and J 4 bases, with 9 bases left between them. This CDR3 is CASSQDTGFYGYTF. Here the CDR3 DNA reads TGCGCCAGCAGCCAAGATACGGGGTTCTATGGCTACACCTTC.

This clone was picked up one time. The chain employs TRBV27 and TRBJ2-7; 11 bases are a match to TRBD2. Germline V gene data show CDR1 as MNHEY and CDR2 as SMNVEV (reference sequence). V trimming: 3 bases; J trimming: 6 bases; junction bases outside the gene matches: 7. The CDR3 is made up of 15 amino acids. DNA for the CDR3: TGTGCCAGCAGTTTTCGAGCTAGCGGGGGGCTCGAGCAGTACTTC. It codes for CASSFRASGGLEQYF.

This clone was found a few times. The sample has other DNA sequences that encode this CDR3 too. The chain carries TRBV28 and TRBJ2-2; perhaps TRBD2 as D (6 bases). This CDR3 is built from 12 residues. Germline CDR1 reads MDHEN; CDR2 reads SYDVKM. The V and J ends lost 6 bases and 4 bases respectively, with 6 bases between them. The CDR3 here is CASRGGTGELFF. The CDR3 DNA reads TGTGCCAGCAGGGGGGGCACCGGGGAGCTGTTTTTT.